At least ten counts were recorded for the clone carrying this T cell receptor (beta chain). V was shortened by 4 bases and J by 5 bases, with 11 bases between the two germline ends. Germline loops: CDR1 KGHSY, CDR2 FQNENV. CDR3 length: 13 amino acids. MiXCR, applied by TCRdb to the 5' RACE reads, yields one record per CDR3 protein. The sample has over 200,000 distinct CDR3 sequences, 10% to 13% seen once. The entry originates in a study of identical twins. The chain couples TRBV16 to TRBJ1-1, with D hard to call. The origin of this receptor is a man between 50 and 59 years old in good health. Input material: memory T cells sorted from blood. The CDR3 coding sequence is TGTGCCAGCAGCCGCGGACTAGGGACTGAAGCTTTCTTT. It codes for CASSRGLGTEAFF.